This T cell receptor beta chain was recovered during a study of T cells in localized non-small cell lung cancer. Study results and limitations: Researchers found a median around 57 of the top 100 tumor clones in adjacent lung. Heterogeneity remains possible, as sequencing covered one tumor region only.

The protocol was immunoSEQ multiplex PCR, while the TCRdb copy is restricted to in-frame clones and leaves out a portion. The sample lists about 39,000 clones; roughly three quarters were seen once. Of note for this clone: Its antigen is as yet unknown.

The length of the CDR3 is 14 residues. Germline V gene lookup returns CDR1 SEHNR and CDR2 FQNEAQ (reference sequence). Trimming shortened V by 5 bases and J by 10 bases, and 17 bases separated the two germline ends. The receptor's source is a woman aged 35 to 70 with stage II squamous cell lung carcinoma. Sequenced material: PBMCs, taken before any cancer treatment. The chain carries TRBV7-9 and TRBJ1-4, with D maybe TRBD1 (5 bases). The CDR3 coding sequence is TGTGCCAGCAGCCCAGAGGTCCTCCAGGGAAAACTGTTTTTT. Its translation: CASSPEVLQGKLFF.